This TCR beta chain was captured in a study of T cells in Graves' hyperthyroidism and ophthalmopathy. Turning to the study itself: Once the initial diagnosis was made, peripheral blood was obtained before any treatment.

The germline V gene encodes CDR1 LNHDA and CDR2 SQIVND (reference sequence). The V segment lost 6 bases and the J segment 8 bases; nucleotides outside the gene matches: 10. This CDR3 has 14 residues. Study-wide findings and caveats: Blood also carried most thyroid clonotypes expanded above 0.001. From stable hyperthyroidism, ophthalmopathy was separated by a 13 V-J model.

Comment on this clonotype: Its specificity is unknown.

Researchers amplified the TCR beta CDR3 regions from RNA transcripts. The primer set for the first-round RT-PCR of the TCR CDR3 was HTBI. Each CDR3 protein is one row after TCRdb ran MiXCR on the multiplex PCR reads. The sample lists 300,000 to 450,000 distinct CDR3 sequences, 14% occurring once. Participants, patients aged 18 to 65, had newly diagnosed hyperthyroidism with a duration under 2 months. The chain links TRBV19 to TRBJ1-2; 9 bases match TRBD1. The sequenced sample consisted of blood. This TCR came from a woman aged 55-69 years with Graves' hyperthyroidism. DNA of the CDR3: TGTGCCAGTAGCCAGGACAGGGGCACTCCCGGCTACACCTTC. It translates to CASSQDRGTPGYTF.